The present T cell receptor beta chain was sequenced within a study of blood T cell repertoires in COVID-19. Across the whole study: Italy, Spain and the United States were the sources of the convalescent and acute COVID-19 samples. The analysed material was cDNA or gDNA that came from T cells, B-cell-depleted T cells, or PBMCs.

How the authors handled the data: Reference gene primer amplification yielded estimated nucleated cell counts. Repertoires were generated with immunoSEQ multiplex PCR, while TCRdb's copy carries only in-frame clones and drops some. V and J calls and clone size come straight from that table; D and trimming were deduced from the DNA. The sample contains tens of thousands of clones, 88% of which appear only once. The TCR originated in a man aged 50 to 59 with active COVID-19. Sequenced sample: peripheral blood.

In DNA form, the CDR3 reads TGCGCCAGCAGCTTCGAGGGAGACTCCTACAATGAGCAGTTCTTC. Its translation: CASSFEGDSYNEQFF. The genes are TRBV5-1 and TRBJ2-1; maybe TRBD2 (5 bases). This CDR3 region has 15 residues. Trimming stripped 2 bases from V and 0 bases from J, with 9 bases between. Germline CDR1 and CDR2: SGHRS and YFSETQ. Full variable domain (remainder filled in from reference TRBV5-1 and TRBJ2-1): KAGVTQTPRYLIKTRGQQVTLSCSPISGHRSVSWYQQTPGQGLQFLFEYFSETQRNKGNFPGRFSGRQFSNSRSEMNVSTLELGDSALYLCASSFEGDSYNEQFFGPGTRLTVL.